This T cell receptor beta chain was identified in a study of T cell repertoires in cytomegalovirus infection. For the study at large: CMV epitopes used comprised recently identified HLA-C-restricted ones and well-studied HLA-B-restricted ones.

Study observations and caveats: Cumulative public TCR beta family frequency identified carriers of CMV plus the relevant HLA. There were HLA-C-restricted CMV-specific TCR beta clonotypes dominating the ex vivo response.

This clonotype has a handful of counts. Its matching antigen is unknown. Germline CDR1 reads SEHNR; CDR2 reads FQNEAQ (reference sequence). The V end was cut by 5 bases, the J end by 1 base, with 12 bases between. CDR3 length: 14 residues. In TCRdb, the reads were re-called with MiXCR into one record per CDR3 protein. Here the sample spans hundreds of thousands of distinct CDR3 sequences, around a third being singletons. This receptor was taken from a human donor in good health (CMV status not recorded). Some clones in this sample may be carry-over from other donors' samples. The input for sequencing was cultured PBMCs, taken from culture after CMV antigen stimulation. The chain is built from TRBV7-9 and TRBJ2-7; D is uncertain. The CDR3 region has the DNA TGTGCCAGCAGCGCCCCCTTAAAGTCCTACGAGCAGTACTTC. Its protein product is CASSAPLKSYEQYF.